This TCR beta chain was recovered during a study of blood T cell repertoires in COVID-19. Produced via immunoSEQ multiplex PCR; TCRdb's table is partial and in-frame only. This sample has 320,000 or so clones, with approximately 84% found just once. The CDR3 loop spans 15 amino acids. CDR1 and CDR2 (germline): SNHLY, FYNNEI. The J segment lost 6 bases and the V segment lost 2 bases, leaving 8 bases of the junction unmatched. This TCR was recovered from a woman in her twenties or thirties who had recovered from COVID-19. Sequenced: PBMCs or T cells enriched from blood (not recorded which). The chain is built from TRBV2 and TRBJ1-1; the match to TRBD1 covers 8 bases. Written as DNA, the CDR3 is TGTGCCAGCAGTGAAAGACAGGGGAGGATGGCTGAAGCTTTCTTT. Its protein is CASSERQGRMAEAFF.